Presented here are 19 T cell receptor beta chains from one specimen sequenced in a study of cytomegalovirus exposure and HLA in healthy donors (dated by TCRdb to 2015 to 2018). The library was made by the immunoSEQ multiplex PCR assay. For the multiplex PCR, a mixture combining 60 forward primers for TCR Vbeta segments and 13 reverse primers for TCR Jbeta segments was used. In its TCRdb copy, this immuneACCESS table keeps in-frame sequences only and misses some clones. Where compared with another copy, unresolved V genes explain less than half of these, and the others have no known cause. For this sample the table gives 150,000 to 200,000 clones, of which approximately 84% were detected only once. Around 0.97% of the sample lies in the top ten. Sequencing input: PBMCs. These TCRs come from a young man in good health and CMV-seronegative.

This clone was counted between two and nine times. In DNA, the CDR3 is TGTGCCAGCACTCGGGGGGGTACCAATGAGCAGTTCTTC. Its protein is CASTRGGTNEQFF. The rearrangement joins TRBV25-1 to TRBJ2-1, with TRBD2 matching 8 bases. This CDR3 is built from 13 residues. Germline V gene lookup returns CDR1 MGHDK and CDR2 SYGVNS. The V gene end was trimmed by 7 bases and the J gene end by 6 bases; junction bases not matched to a gene: 5.

This sequence joins TRBV4-2 and TRBJ1-5; D may be TRBD1 (6 bases). This CDR3 contains 16 residues. The V end was cut by 7 bases, the J end by 0 bases, with 16 bases between. CDR1 LGHNA and CDR2 YNFKEQ come from the germline V gene. Written as DNA, the CDR3 is TGTGCCAGCAACAACAGGGCAGATCATAGCAATCAGCCCCAGCATTTT. Encoded protein: CASNNRADHSNQPQHF.

The chain links TRBV6-4 to TRBJ2-5; 8 positions agree with TRBD1. V shed 5 bases, J shed 4 bases, and the junction held 3 bases outside the gene matches. CDR3 length equals 13 residues. CDR1 and CDR2 (germline): MRHNA, SNTAGT. In DNA, the CDR3 is TGTGCCAGCAGTCCAGACAGGGGAGAGACCCAGTACTTC. This translates into CASSPDRGETQYF.

The CDR3, as DNA: TGTGCCATCAGGTTTGGGCAGGAGAACACTGAAGCTTTCTTT. Protein sequence: CAIRFGQENTEAFF. The rearrangement joins TRBV10-3 to TRBJ1-1; D ambiguous. CDR3 length equals 14 residues. Trimming removed 6 bases at V and 1 base at J, with 12 bases between. Germline loops: CDR1 ENHRY, CDR2 SYGVKD.

The chain couples TRBV5-5 to TRBJ2-5, with 10 nucleotides matching TRBD2. The CDR3 extends over 16 amino acids. Germline assignment: CDR1 SGHKS and CDR2 YYEKEE (reference sequence). The junction had 8 bases not matched to a gene; V was cut back by 1 base and J by 5 bases. The chain's CDR3 is CASSLHLAGEVETQYF. The CDR3 nucleotides are TGTGCCAGCAGCTTGCACCTAGCGGGGGAAGTTGAGACCCAGTACTTC.

This sequence joins TRBV6-1 and TRBJ2-5; D is perhaps TRBD2 (5 bases). CDR3 length equals 15 residues. Trimming left V 4 bases short and J 1 base short, with 13 bases between. Germline loops: CDR1 MNHNS, CDR2 SASEGT. As DNA, the CDR3 is TGTGCCAGCAGTGGAGCCGCGGGTACCCAAGAGACCCAGTACTTC. Encoded protein: CASSGAAGTQETQYF.

This clone showed up just a few times. The chain is built from TRBV7-2 and TRBJ1-1; a weak D match, TRBD1 (6 bases). Between the trimmed V and J ends, which lost 2 bases and 4 bases, there was a span of 11 bases. The CDR3 sequence is 14 residues long. CDR1 and CDR2 from the germline V gene are SGHTA and FQGNSA. The CDR3, as DNA: TGTGCCAGCAGCTTAACCGGGGGGCTCACTGAAGCTTTCTTT. It translates to CASSLTGGLTEAFF.

The rearrangement links TRBV5-4 to TRBJ2-1; TRBD1 matches at 7 bases. This CDR3 is built from 16 residues. V shed 9 bases and J 8 bases; nucleotides not matched to a gene: 20. Germline assignment: CDR1 SGHNT and CDR2 YYREEE (reference sequence). CDR3: CATKWGRGGFGDEQFF. In DNA form, the CDR3 reads TGTGCCACCAAGTGGGGGAGAGGGGGCTTTGGGGATGAGCAGTTCTTC.

Only one count was recorded for this clone. This chain connects TRBV5-1 to TRBJ2-5; TRBD2 agrees at 13 bases. Germline lookup yields CDR1 SGHRS and CDR2 YFSETQ. The junction had 17 bases not matched to a gene; V was cut back by 4 bases and J by 5 bases. This CDR3 spans 19 amino acids. The CDR3 loop is CASSAGLAGVSSFPETQYF. The CDR3 DNA reads as TGCGCCAGCAGCGCCGGACTAGCGGGAGTTTCAAGTTTTCCGGAGACCCAGTACTTC.

The rearrangement joins TRBV13 to TRBJ2-7; 10 positions agree with TRBD2. This CDR3 has 15 amino acids. V gave up 4 bases and J gave up 1 base; unmatched junction bases: 4. Germline values: CDR1 PRHDT, CDR2 FYEKMQ (reference sequence). The CDR3 DNA reads TGTGCCAGCAGCTCCGGACTAGCGGAGTCCTACGAGCAGTACTTC. Its protein is CASSSGLAESYEQYF. Full variable domain (remainder filled in from reference TRBV13 and TRBJ2-7): AAGVIQSPRHLIKEKRETATLKCYPIPRHDTVYWYQQGPGQDPQFLISFYEKMQSDKGSIPDRFSAQQFSDYHSELNMSSLELGDSALYFCASSSGLAESYEQYFGPGTRLTVT.

The chain has TRBV28 and TRBJ2-7; tentative D call: TRBD1 (6 bases). Germline V gene lookup returns CDR1 MDHEN and CDR2 SYDVKM. The CDR3 length is 14 residues. V was clipped by 7 bases and J by 3 bases, with 16 bases between them. CDR3: CASKQQGGGYEQYF. The CDR3 DNA reads as TGTGCCAGCAAACAACAGGGTGGAGGCTACGAGCAGTACTTC. The full variable domain, in which reference TRBV28 and TRBJ2-7 provide the parts outside the CDR3, is DVKVTQSSRYLVKRTGEKVFLECVQDMDHENMFWYRQDPGLGLRLIYFSYDVKMKEKGDIPEGYSVSREKKERFSLILESASTNQTSMYLCASKQQGGGYEQYFGPGTRLTVT.

The V and J genes are TRBV6-1 and TRBJ1-5; the D is unclear. Germline V gene sequence: CDR1 MNHNS, CDR2 SASEGT. V was pared by 7 bases and J by 1 base, with 11 bases between. The CDR3 has 14 amino acids. The CDR3 region has the DNA TGTGCCAGCAATCCAGGAATAAGCAATCAGCCCCAGCATTTT. Translated: CASNPGISNQPQHF.

The rearrangement uses TRBV5-6 and TRBJ2-7, with unresolved D. Germline V gene sequence: CDR1 SGHDT, CDR2 YYEEEE. Trimming stripped 2 bases from V and 3 bases from J, with 12 bases between. The CDR3 loop spans 14 amino acids. The CDR3 bases are TGTGCCAGCAGCTTAGGCGGAACCTTCTACGAGCAGTACTTC. This codes for CASSLGGTFYEQYF.

This clone was counted only a few times. The V gene is TRBV5-1, the J gene TRBJ2-4, with D perhaps TRBD1 (6 bases). V lost 4 bases, J lost 9 bases, and 14 bases lay in between. The CDR3 totals 13 residues. The germline CDR1 and CDR2 sequences are SGHRS and YFSETQ. The CDR3 sequence: CASSLNKGVIQYF. The CDR3, as DNA: TGCGCCAGCAGCCTTAACAAGGGGGTCATTCAGTACTTC.

The rearrangement uses TRBV12-5 and TRBJ1-1, with D perhaps TRBD1 (6 bases). V gave up 7 bases and J gave up 3 bases, with 18 bases separating them. The CDR3 covers 15 residues. Germline V gene lookup returns CDR1 LGHNT and CDR2 FRNRAP. The CDR3 DNA is TGTGCTAGTGCCCCAGGGGTGTTGGGGTACACTGAAGCTTTCTTT. Translation gives CASAPGVLGYTEAFF. Full variable domain (outside the CDR3, taken from reference TRBV12-5 and TRBJ1-1): DARVTQTPRHKVTEMGQEVTMRCQPILGHNTVFWYRQTMMQGLELLAYFRNRAPLDDSGMPKDRFSAEMPDATLATLKIQPSEPRDSAVYFCASAPGVLGYTEAFFGQGTRLTVV.

The rearrangement joins TRBV29-1 to TRBJ1-2; 7 positions match TRBD1. This CDR3 region has 14 residues. The J segment lost 4 bases and the V segment lost 4 bases, leaving 9 bases of the junction unmatched. Per the germline V gene, CDR1 is SQVTM and CDR2 is ANQGSEA. The CDR3 spells CSVARQGSSYGYTF. The CDR3 nucleotides are TGCAGCGTTGCCCGACAGGGTTCTTCCTATGGCTACACCTTC.

The chain employs TRBV4-1 and TRBJ2-1; 7 bases agree with TRBD2. This CDR3 has 13 residues. J was trimmed by 8 bases and V by 4 bases; bases with no gene match: 5. The germline CDR1 and CDR2 sequences are MGHRA and YSYEKL. CDR3 DNA sequence: TGCGCCAGCAGCCCAAGGACTAGAGATGAGCAGTTCTTC. Amino acids: CASSPRTRDEQFF.

V is TRBV4-1 and J is TRBJ1-1, with a possible D match to TRBD1 (6 bases). The V and J ends lost 2 bases and 2 bases respectively, with 12 bases between them. This CDR3 has 15 amino acids. Germline values: CDR1 MGHRA, CDR2 YSYEKL. CDR3 in amino acids: CASSQTQGPNTEAFF. The CDR3, as DNA: TGCGCCAGCAGCCAAACACAGGGACCAAACACTGAAGCTTTCTTT.

The chain recombines TRBV7-6 with TRBJ2-2, with D uncertain. CDR3 length: 17 amino acids. CDR1 SGHVS and CDR2 FNYEAQ come from the germline V gene. V gave up 3 bases and J gave up 2 bases, with 16 bases separating them. This CDR3 is CASSFPASGRNTGELFF. In DNA, the CDR3 is TGTGCCAGCAGCTTCCCAGCTTCAGGAAGAAACACCGGGGAGCTGTTTTTT.